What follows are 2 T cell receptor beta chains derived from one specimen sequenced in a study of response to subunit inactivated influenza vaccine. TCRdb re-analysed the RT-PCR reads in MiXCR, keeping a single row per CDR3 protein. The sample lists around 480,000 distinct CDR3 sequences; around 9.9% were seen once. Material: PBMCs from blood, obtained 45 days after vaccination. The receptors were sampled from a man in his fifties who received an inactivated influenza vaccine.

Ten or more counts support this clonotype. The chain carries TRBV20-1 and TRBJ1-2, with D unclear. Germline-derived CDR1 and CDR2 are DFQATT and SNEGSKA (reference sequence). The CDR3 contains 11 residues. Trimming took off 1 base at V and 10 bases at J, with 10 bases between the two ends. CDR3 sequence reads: CSARATGPYTF. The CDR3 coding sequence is TGCAGTGCTAGAGCGACGGGTCCCTACACCTTC.

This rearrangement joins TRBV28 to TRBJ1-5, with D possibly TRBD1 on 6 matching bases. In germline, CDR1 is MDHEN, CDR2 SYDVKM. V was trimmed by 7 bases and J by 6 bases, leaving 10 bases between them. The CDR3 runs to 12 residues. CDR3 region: CASTRGGQPQHF. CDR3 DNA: TGTGCCAGCACGAGGGGGGGTCAGCCCCAGCATTTT.